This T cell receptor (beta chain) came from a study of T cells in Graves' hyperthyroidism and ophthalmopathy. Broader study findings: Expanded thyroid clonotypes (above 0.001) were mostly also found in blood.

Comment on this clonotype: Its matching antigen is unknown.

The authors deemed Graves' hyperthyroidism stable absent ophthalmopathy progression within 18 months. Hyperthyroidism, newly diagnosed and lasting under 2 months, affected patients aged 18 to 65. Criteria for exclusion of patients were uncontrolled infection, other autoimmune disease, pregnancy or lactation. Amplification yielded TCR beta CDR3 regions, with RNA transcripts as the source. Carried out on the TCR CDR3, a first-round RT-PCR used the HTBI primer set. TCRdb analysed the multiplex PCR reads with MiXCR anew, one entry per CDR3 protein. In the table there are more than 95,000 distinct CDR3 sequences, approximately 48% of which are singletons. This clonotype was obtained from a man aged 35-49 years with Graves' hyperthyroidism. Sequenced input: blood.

Written as DNA, the CDR3 is TGTGCCAGCAGCTTAGATGGGGGGACAGGGGGGGCCTACAATGAGCAGTTCTTC. It codes for CASSLDGGTGGAYNEQFF. This sequence joins TRBV7-9 and TRBJ2-1, with TRBD1 matching over 11 bases. This CDR3 has 18 amino acids. Germline CDR1 is SEHNR and CDR2 is FQNEAQ (reference sequence). V dropped 1 base and J dropped 2; count of bases not matched to a gene: 7.